This entry lists 27 T cell receptor beta chains sequenced from one sample in a study of cytomegalovirus exposure and HLA in healthy donors. The primer mix had 60 Vbeta and 13 Jbeta primers. TCRdb keeps only in-frame clones here, not all; method: immunoSEQ multiplex PCR. Of around 91,000 clones listed, around 78% are singletons. The sequenced sample consisted of PBMCs. These receptors were collected from a male donor in good health and CMV-seropositive.

This chain connects TRBV7-8 to TRBJ2-5; D is undetermined. The J call may be mistaken, given a closer DNA end match to TRBJ2-7. CDR1 and CDR2 (germline): SGHVS, FQNEAQ. The CDR3 is made up of 14 amino acids. CDR3 nucleotide sequence: TGTGCCAGCAGCTTGGCACAGATGAAATACGAGCAGTACTTC. Translated, it gives CASSLAQMKYEQYF.

The chain joins TRBV10-3 to TRBJ1-5; 12 positions match TRBD1. J gave up 2 bases and V 3 bases, and 5 bases lay outside the gene matches. CDR1 and CDR2 from the germline V gene are ENHRY and SYGVKD. The CDR3 extends over 17 amino acids. DNA of the CDR3: TGTGCCATCAGTGAAGGGGACAGGGGGCTAGGCAATCAGCCCCAGCATTTT. Amino acids: CAISEGDRGLGNQPQHF.

This chain links TRBV27 with TRBJ2-2, with no clear D. This CDR3 is 13 amino acids long. V gave up 3 bases and J gave up 3 bases, with 5 bases separating them. Germline-derived CDR1 and CDR2 are MNHEY and SMNVEV (reference sequence). The CDR3 DNA is TGTGCCAGCAGTTTTCTCGACACCGGGGAGCTGTTTTTT. This encodes CASSFLDTGELFF.

The J gene is TRBJ2-1, the V gene TRBV15; D is unresolved. V lost 8 bases and J 3 bases, leaving 11 bases between the germline ends. Germline CDR1 LNHNV, CDR2 YYDKDF (reference sequence). There are 13 residues in the CDR3. The DNA of the CDR3 is TGTGCCACCGGTCGGCGGAGCTACAATGAGCAGTTCTTC. Translating it yields CATGRRSYNEQFF. Variable domain in full (rest from reference TRBV15 and TRBJ2-1): DAMVIQNPRYQVTQFGKPVTLSCSQTLNHNVMYWYQQKSSQAPKLLFHYYDKDFNNEADTPDNFQSRRPNTSFCFLDIRSPGLGDTAMYLCATGRRSYNEQFFGPGTRLTVL.

The chain couples TRBV5-1 to TRBJ2-1; D remains ambiguous. The CDR3 totals 14 residues. The V gene lost 1 base and the J gene lost 5 bases, with 10 bases spanning the gap. Germline V gene data show CDR1 as SGHRS and CDR2 as YFSETQ. DNA of the CDR3: TGCGCCAGCAGCTTGTCAACAGCCAACAATGAGCAGTTCTTC. It codes for CASSLSTANNEQFF.

The chain has TRBV5-6 and TRBJ2-7; 12 nucleotides match TRBD2. With 4 bases clipped from V and 3 bases from J, the junction kept 5 bases outside the gene matches. The V gene's germline CDR1 is SGHDT and CDR2 YYEEEE. The CDR3 sequence is 15 residues long. CDR3 amino acids: CASSRRLAGVYEQYF. The CDR3 nucleotides read TGTGCCAGCAGCCGCCGACTAGCGGGAGTCTACGAGCAGTACTTC.

V is TRBV6-5 and J is TRBJ1-4; 9 nucleotides match TRBD1. J was trimmed by 16 bases and V by 6 bases; bases with no gene match: 6. CDR1 MNHEY and CDR2 SVGAGI come from the germline V gene. The CDR3 is 11 amino acids. CDR3 DNA: TGTGCCAGCAGGGGACAGGGTAAGACGTTTTTT. This translates into CASRGQGKTFF.

V usage is TRBV7-2 and J usage is TRBJ2-1; the match to TRBD1 covers 8 bases. CDR1 and CDR2 (germline): SGHTA, FQGNSA. Unmatched junction bases numbered 2, after V lost 4 bases and J lost 0 bases. This CDR3 region has 15 residues. DNA of the CDR3: TGTGCCAGCAGCTCCGACAGGGGCTCCTACAATGAGCAGTTCTTC. Translation gives CASSSDRGSYNEQFF.

V gene TRBV29-1 combines with J gene TRBJ2-7, with D perhaps matching TRBD1 (5 bases). Germline-derived CDR1 and CDR2 are SQVTM and ANQGSEA. The CDR3 consists of 13 residues. Trimming removed 4 bases from V and 3 bases from J, with 13 bases in between. CDR3 bases: TGCAGCGTTGGTTGGCAGGGCAGCTACGAGCAGTACTTC. It codes for CSVGWQGSYEQYF.

This rearrangement joins TRBV29-1 to TRBJ1-2, with D possibly matching TRBD1 (6 bases). The germline V gene encodes CDR1 SQVTM and CDR2 ANQGSEA. V lost 4 bases and J 8 bases, leaving 11 bases between the germline ends. The CDR3 consists of 11 residues. CDR3 nucleotides: TGCAGCGTTGTGGCAGGGGCGGGCTACACCTTC. As protein: CSVVAGAGYTF.

The chain's CDR3 is CASSAGQLTHGYTF. The CDR3 DNA follows: TGCGCCAGCAGCGCTGGACAGCTTACACATGGCTACACCTTC. The chain joins TRBV5-1 to TRBJ1-2; the D gene is possibly TRBD1 (6 bases). Germline assignment: CDR1 SGHRS and CDR2 YFSETQ. The V end was cut by 4 bases, the J end by 6 bases, with 16 bases between. The CDR3 sequence is 14 residues long.

The chain has TRBV9 and TRBJ1-3; D may be TRBD1 (5 bases). The CDR3 runs to 15 residues. V gave up 6 bases and J gave up 7 bases, with 20 bases separating them. Germline CDR1 is SGDLS and CDR2 is YYNGEE. The CDR3 here is CASTRGDAGRNTIYF. The DNA of the CDR3 is TGTGCCAGCACCCGCGGGGACGCGGGCCGGAACACCATATATTTT.

The J gene is TRBJ2-3, the V gene TRBV2, with D tentatively TRBD2 (5 bases). Trimming removed 4 bases from V and 9 bases from J, with 11 bases in between. Germline CDR1 reads SNHLY; CDR2 reads FYNNEI. The CDR3 is 12 residues long. CDR3 in amino acids: CASSAGGRTQYF. The CDR3 coding sequence is TGTGCCAGCAGTGCCGGAGGTCGGACGCAGTATTTT.

This clone occurred a few times. The rearrangement joins TRBV5-1 to TRBJ2-1; 10 bases fit TRBD2. This CDR3 is 16 amino acids long. The V and J ends lost 1 base and 6 bases, in that order; junction bases with no gene match: 7. The germline V gene encodes CDR1 SGHRS and CDR2 YFSETQ. CDR3 residues: CASSLTGLAVINEQFF. In DNA form, the CDR3 reads TGCGCCAGCAGCTTGACTGGACTAGCGGTAATCAATGAGCAGTTCTTC.

This chain joins TRBV6-1 and TRBJ2-3; 9 nucleotides match TRBD2. Germline CDR1 MNHNS, CDR2 SASEGT. This CDR3 spans 15 amino acids. The J segment lost 4 bases and the V segment lost 6 bases, leaving 8 bases of the junction unmatched. The CDR3 DNA reads as TGTGCCAGCAGATCGTTTAGCGGGAGCCCAGATACGCAGTATTTT. This translates into CASRSFSGSPDTQYF.

The chain combines TRBV7-3 with TRBJ2-7; TRBD1 aligns across 9 bases. V was clipped by 5 bases and J by 6 bases; unmatched bases: 8. This CDR3 region has 14 residues. The germline CDR1 and CDR2 sequences are SGHTA and FQGTGA. The CDR3 sequence is CASSISGTGSEQYF. The CDR3 nucleotides are TGTGCCAGCAGCATCTCCGGGACAGGGAGCGAGCAGTACTTC.

The chain joins TRBV9 to TRBJ2-7; TRBD1 aligns across 8 bases. This CDR3 spans 15 amino acids. Trimming at V came to 0 bases and at J to 2 bases, leaving 4 bases not matched to a gene. Germline V gene lookup returns CDR1 SGDLS and CDR2 YYNGEE. For the CDR3, the DNA is TGTGCCAGCAGCGTAGGGACAGGGAATACCTACGAGCAGTACTTC. Translated, it gives CASSVGTGNTYEQYF.

This rearrangement joins TRBV11-3 to TRBJ1-6, with 7 bases fitting TRBD1. This CDR3 region has 15 residues. J gave up 7 bases and V 5 bases, and 8 bases lay outside the gene matches. From germline, CDR1 is SGHNT and CDR2 YENEEA. CDR3 loop: CASSTTTGPNSPLHF. CDR3 coding DNA: TGTGCCAGCAGCACCACGACAGGGCCAAATTCACCCCTCCACTTT.

This chain connects TRBV28 to TRBJ1-2; 7 bases are shared with TRBD1. V was clipped by 6 bases and J by 2 bases; unmatched bases: 15. CDR1 is MDHEN and CDR2 is SYDVKM in the germline V gene. The CDR3 consists of 17 residues. The CDR3 reads CASSRLRTGPFNYGYTF. The CDR3 nucleotides are TGTGCCAGCAGCCGACTCAGGACAGGCCCCTTCAACTATGGCTACACCTTC.

V and J are TRBV28 and TRBJ1-5, with 9 bases that match TRBD1. The junction had 4 bases not matched to a gene; V was cut back by 4 bases and J by 6 bases. The germline gives CDR1 MDHEN, CDR2 SYDVKM. There are 14 residues in the CDR3. The CDR3 spells CASSSGTGSQPQHF. CDR3 nucleotides: TGTGCCAGCAGTTCCGGGACAGGGAGTCAGCCCCAGCATTTT.

This chain links TRBV19 with TRBJ1-1; 9 bases fit TRBD1. Losses at the gene ends were 11 bases for V and 3 bases for J; bases not matched to a gene: 10. In germline, CDR1 is LNHDA, CDR2 SQIVND (reference sequence). The CDR3 is 14 amino acids. Here the CDR3 reads CAAPRDRDDTEAFF. The CDR3 nucleotides read TGTGCCGCACCCCGGGACAGGGATGACACTGAAGCTTTCTTT.

The gene calls are TRBV5-6 and TRBJ1-1; D gene uncertain. Trimming left V 0 bases short and J 0 bases short, with 12 bases between. The germline CDR1 and CDR2 sequences are SGHDT and YYEEEE. CDR3 length: 16 residues. Here the CDR3 reads CASSLVSGVMNTEAFF. Written as DNA, the CDR3 is TGTGCCAGCAGCTTGGTGTCGGGAGTCATGAACACTGAAGCTTTCTTT.

The rearrangement links TRBV29-1 to TRBJ1-4; D gene ambiguous. The CDR3 length is 16 residues. Trimming left V 4 bases short and J 3 bases short, with 18 bases between. Germline V gene lookup returns CDR1 SQVTM and CDR2 ANQGSEA. The CDR3 sequence is CSVGTVDRMANEKLFF. DNA of the CDR3: TGCAGCGTTGGGACTGTCGATCGCATGGCTAATGAAAAACTGTTTTTT.

This CDR3 is CASSYSPTASNYGYTF. The CDR3 DNA reads TGTGCCAGCAGTTACTCGCCGACAGCCAGCAACTATGGCTACACCTTC. This chain connects TRBV6-5 to TRBJ1-2; possibly TRBD1 for D (5 bases). Germline CDR1 MNHEY, CDR2 SVGAGI. CDR3 size: 16 residues. Trimming shortened V by 0 bases and J by 2 bases, and 13 bases separated the two germline ends.

The rearrangement links TRBV2 to TRBJ2-3; TRBD1 agrees at 11 bases. J was trimmed by 4 bases and V by 5 bases; bases with no gene match: 5. Germline-derived CDR1 and CDR2 are SNHLY and FYNNEI. The CDR3 length is 15 residues. For the CDR3, the DNA is TGTGCCAGCAGTATGGGACAGGGGGTGGCAGATACGCAGTATTTT. Protein: CASSMGQGVADTQYF. Looking up the rest from reference TRBV2 and TRBJ2-3 gives the full variable domain: EPEVTQTPSHQVTQMGQEVILRCVPISNHLYFYWYRQILGQKVEFLVSFYNNEISEKSEIFDDQFSVERPDGSNFTLKIRSTKLEDSAMYFCASSMGQGVADTQYFGPGTRLTVL.

This rearrangement joins TRBV30 to TRBJ1-2; D possibly corresponds to TRBD1 (6 bases). Per the germline V gene, CDR1 is GTSNPN and CDR2 is SVGIG (reference sequence). V gave up 2 bases and J gave up 6 bases, with 13 bases separating them. This CDR3 is 13 amino acids long. The CDR3 reads CAWSLEGVHGYTF. The CDR3 DNA sequence: TGTGCCTGGAGTCTAGAGGGGGTACATGGCTACACCTTC.

This clone was seen only once. The J gene is TRBJ2-7, the V gene TRBV7-2, with 10 bases that match TRBD2. There are 19 residues in the CDR3. Germline V lookup: CDR1 SGHTA, CDR2 FQGNSA. After removal of 2 bases from V and 3 bases from J, the junction contained 16 bases not matched to a gene. This CDR3 reads CASSLKRLERGGRGYEQYF. The CDR3 region has the DNA TGTGCCAGCAGCTTAAAGAGGCTAGAGCGGGGGGGCCGGGGCTACGAGCAGTACTTC.